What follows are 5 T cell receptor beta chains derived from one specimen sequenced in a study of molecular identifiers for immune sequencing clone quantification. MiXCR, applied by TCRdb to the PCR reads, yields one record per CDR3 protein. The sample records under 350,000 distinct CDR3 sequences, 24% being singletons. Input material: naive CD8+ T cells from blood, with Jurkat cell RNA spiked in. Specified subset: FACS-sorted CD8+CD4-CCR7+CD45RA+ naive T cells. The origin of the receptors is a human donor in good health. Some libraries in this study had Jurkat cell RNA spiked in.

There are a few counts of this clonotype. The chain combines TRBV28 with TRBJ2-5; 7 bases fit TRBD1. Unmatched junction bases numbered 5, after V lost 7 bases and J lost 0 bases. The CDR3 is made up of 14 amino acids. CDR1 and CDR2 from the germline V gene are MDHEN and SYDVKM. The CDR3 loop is CASNGDSYQETQYF. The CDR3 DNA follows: TGTGCCAGCAACGGGGACAGTTACCAAGAGACCCAGTACTTC.

Here the CDR3 reads CAWSVRVSYEQYF. CDR3 DNA: TGTGCCTGGAGTGTCCGCGTCTCCTACGAGCAGTACTTC. The V gene is TRBV30, the J gene TRBJ2-7, with D unclear. Between the trimmed V and J ends, which lost 0 bases and 0 bases, there was a span of 6 bases. Per germline, CDR1 GTSNPN and CDR2 SVGIG (reference sequence). The CDR3 is 13 residues long.

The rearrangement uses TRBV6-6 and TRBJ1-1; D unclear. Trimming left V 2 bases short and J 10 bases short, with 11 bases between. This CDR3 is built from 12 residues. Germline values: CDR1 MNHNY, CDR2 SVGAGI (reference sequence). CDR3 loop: CASSYRGTPAFF. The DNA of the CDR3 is TGTGCCAGCAGTTACAGAGGTACACCAGCTTTCTTT.

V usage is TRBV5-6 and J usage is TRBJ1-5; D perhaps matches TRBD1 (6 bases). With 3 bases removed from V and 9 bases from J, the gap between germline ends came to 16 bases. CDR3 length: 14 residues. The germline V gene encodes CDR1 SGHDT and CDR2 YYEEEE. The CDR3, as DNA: TGTGCCAGCAGCTGGTCGGGGGCTTTCAGGCCCCAGCATTTT. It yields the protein CASSWSGAFRPQHF. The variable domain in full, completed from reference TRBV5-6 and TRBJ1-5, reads DAGVTQSPTHLIKTRGQQVTLRCSPKSGHDTVSWYQQALGQGPQFIFQYYEEEERQRGNFPDRFSGHQFPNYSSELNVNALLLGDSALYLCASSWSGAFRPQHFGDGTRLSIL.

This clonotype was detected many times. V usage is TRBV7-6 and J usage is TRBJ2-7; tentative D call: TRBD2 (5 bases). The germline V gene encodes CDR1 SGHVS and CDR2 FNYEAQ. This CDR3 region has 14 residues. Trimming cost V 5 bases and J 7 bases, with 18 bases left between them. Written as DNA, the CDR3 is TGTGCCAGCAGCCCGGCGGAAAAGAGGAGGGAGCAGTACTTC. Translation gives CASSPAEKRREQYF.